This is a list of T cell receptor beta chains from one sample in a study of T cell changes during pregnancy in multiple sclerosis. This table comes from immunoSEQ multiplex PCR, and its TCRdb copy is limited to in-frame clones, with some not included. Of 15,000 to 20,000 clones in the sample, about nine tenths were seen once. The sequencing used CD8+ T cells from peripheral blood mononuclear cells, collected in the second trimester of pregnancy. The origin of the receptors is a female donor in good health, enrolled as a control in a pregnancy study. CDR3s include the opening cysteine and the closing phenylalanine or tryptophan. The order of the fields is J gene, V gene, CDR3 protein.

J gene: TRBJ1-4
V gene: TRBV11-2
CDR3 protein: CASSHRATNEKLFF

J gene: TRBJ2-2
V gene: TRBV5-4
CDR3 protein: CASSLVADHTGELFF

J gene: TRBJ1-1
V gene: TRBV6-5
CDR3 protein: CASSYSATLNTEAFF

J gene: TRBJ2-1
V gene: TRBV18
CDR3 protein: CASSPPSLAAYNEQFF

J gene: TRBJ1-2
V gene: TRBV7-2
CDR3 protein: CASSGGQPQTPNYGYTF

J gene: TRBJ2-7
V gene: TRBV10-3
CDR3 protein: CAIRGPTYEQYF

J gene: TRBJ1-1
V gene: TRBV7-6
CDR3 protein: CASSLAGGGGTEAFF

J gene: TRBJ2-2
V gene: TRBV21-1
CDR3 protein: CASSKALCGTGGYTGELFF

J gene: TRBJ2-5
V gene: TRBV6-5
CDR3 protein: CASSYEPRSETQYF

J gene: TRBJ1-1
V gene: TRBV29-1
CDR3 protein: CSVEIGDLNTEAFF

J gene: TRBJ1-5
V gene: TRBV4-2
CDR3 protein: CASSQDLGQGVQPQHF

J gene: TRBJ1-1
V gene: TRBV7-9
CDR3 protein: CASSISRTGLVEAFF

J gene: TRBJ1-5
V gene: TRBV13
CDR3 protein: CASSLEGAQPQHF

J gene: TRBJ2-2
V gene: TRBV19
CDR3 protein: CASSSPDRETGELFF

J gene: TRBJ1-2
V gene: TRBV7-8
CDR3 protein: CASSLLQGDHGYTF

J gene: TRBJ2-1
V gene: TRBV4-1
CDR3 protein: CASSQYGQGKDNEQFF

J gene: TRBJ2-3
V gene: TRBV19
CDR3 protein: CASSIVPADTQYF

J gene: TRBJ2-1
V gene: TRBV5-4
CDR3 protein: CASSFHGGPNEQFF

J gene: TRBJ2-1
V gene: TRBV27
CDR3 protein: CASSLVRGHGNEQFF

J gene: TRBJ2-3
V gene: TRBV6-6
CDR3 protein: CASSYDLAATDTQYF

J gene: TRBJ2-7
V gene: TRBV2
CDR3 protein: CASKQGNYEQYF

J gene: TRBJ1-5
V gene: TRBV19
CDR3 protein: CASSIDSGVNQPQHF